The clone carrying this T cell receptor beta chain was counted between two and nine times. TCRdb used MiXCR to reprocess the PCR reads, holding one entry per CDR3 protein. The repertoire holds roughly 300,000 distinct CDR3 sequences, with about 23% as singletons. Germline CDR1 SQVTM, CDR2 ANQGSEA. Trimming removed 8 bases from V and 4 bases from J, with 20 bases in between. This CDR3 has 15 residues. The entry originates in a study of molecular identifiers for immune sequencing clone quantification. Study summary: Replicate RNA from 20,000 or 100,000 naive CD8 T cells formed five aliquots; four were sequenced.

In the sort, naive CD8 T cells were defined as CD8+CD4-CCR7+CD45RA+. The sequenced sample was naive CD8+ T cells from blood, with Jurkat cell RNA spiked in. Documented subset: FACS-sorted CD8+CD4-CCR7+CD45RA+ naive T cells. The gene calls are TRBV29-1 and TRBJ2-2; D is possibly TRBD2 (6 bases). The TCR originated in a human donor in good health. Some libraries in this study had Jurkat cell RNA spiked in. CDR3 loop: CSTRSGGGGTGELFF. The CDR3 DNA follows: TGCAGCACCCGGTCTGGGGGAGGAGGCACCGGGGAGCTGTTTTTT.